This T cell receptor beta chain was sequenced in a study of blood T cells in healthy people across ages. Whenever a sample was processed, at least 6 million PBMCs were isolated. Samples each yielded at least 6 micrograms of total RNA. Notes on this clonotype: Its antigen remains unidentified.

Findings of the study overall: Per million T cells, TCR beta diversity dropped roughly linearly as age increased.

Then a second PCR, running roughly 6 to 12 cycles, was carried out with a sample-barcoded 5' primer and a J-beta primer mix. Each single sample gave us at least 2.5 million CDR3-containing paired-end reads. TCRdb processed the 5' RACE reads anew with MiXCR; each CDR3 protein has one entry. The data show 1 million to 1.2 million distinct CDR3 sequences, around two fifths seen once. The CDR3 runs to 14 residues. Deletions cut 2 bases from V and 6 bases from J, with 13 bases between. This clonotype was sampled from a man younger than 35 in good health. V and J are TRBV12-3 or TRBV12-4 and TRBJ1-1; D is unresolved. The sequenced material came from blood. CDR3 bases: TGTGCCAGCAGTTTAACTAGGAAGGCCCCTGAAGCTTTCTTT. This gives the protein CASSLTRKAPEAFF.